This T cell receptor (beta chain) was sequenced for a study of PD-L1 blockade in urothelial cancer. Study summary: Prior exposure to chemotherapy in patients amounted to 0 to 3 regimens received. Study-wide results and limits: Better survival was predicted when blood TCR clonality before treatment fell below the median.

Time point indicated: pretreatment peripheral blood. The CDR3 runs to 13 residues. The V gene lost 0 bases and the J gene lost 1 base, with 4 bases spanning the gap. The germline gives CDR1 SGHTS, CDR2 YDEGEE. Every PCR got spiked synthetic TCR analog templates. The method was immunoSEQ multiplex PCR; TCRdb's version includes in-frame clones alone and lacks a portion of them. The sample records about 79,000 clones, about 85% being singletons. Of note for this clone: What it recognizes is unknown.

The sample in question was PBMCs, obtained around atezolizumab (anti-PD-L1) treatment. This receptor was taken from a man aged 40-55 years with urothelial cancer. This rearrangement joins TRBV5-8 to TRBJ1-1; unclear D gene. In nucleotides, the CDR3 is TGTGCCAGCAGCTTGGCTTGGAACACTGAAGCTTTCTTT. It codes for CASSLAWNTEAFF.